This TCR beta chain was identified during a study of OX40 agonist ivuxolimab in advanced cancers. For this clone: Antigen: not known.

Assay used: immunoSEQ multiplex PCR; TCRdb lists only in-frame clones, some missing. This sample carries fewer than 80,000 clones, roughly 88% of them seen once, and the ten largest clones take about 1%. The V and J ends lost 4 bases and 4 bases respectively, with 5 bases between them. This CDR3 region has 11 residues. The germline CDR1 and CDR2 sequences are SGHDN and FVKESK. Findings of the study overall: Partly responding patients at 0.1-3.0 mg/kg showed some of the smallest clonal expansion.

Sequences were derived from CD4+ or CD8+ T cells sorted from blood, sampled in a trial of the OX40 agonist ivuxolimab. The chain uses TRBV14 and TRBJ2-7, with TRBD2 as a possible D gene (5 bases). The TCR was taken from an adult with an advanced solid tumor such as melanoma, head and neck, liver or kidney cancer. CDR3 residues: CASSLAYEQYF. As DNA, the CDR3 is TGTGCCAGCAGCCTAGCGTACGAGCAGTACTTC.